This TCR beta chain is from a study of T cells in Graves' hyperthyroidism and ophthalmopathy. Regarding the study as a whole: Most thyroid clonotypes expanded above 0.001 were also detected in blood.

Amplification targeted TCR beta CDR3 regions from RNA transcripts. RT-PCR in the first round (using the HTBI primer set) targeted the TCR CDR3. TCRdb independently ran MiXCR on the multiplex PCR reads; one entry per CDR3 protein. The sample carries just over 550,000 distinct CDR3 sequences, 40% to 55% recorded once. Hyperthyroidism of Graves' type that showed no ophthalmopathy progression within 18 months was stable. A patient was excluded if there was uncontrolled infection, other autoimmune disease, pregnancy or lactation. Diagnosing involved the use of clinical symptoms, serum thyroxine and TRAb, thyroid ultrasound and orbital computed tomography. A remark on this clonotype: Its specificity is not known.

V gave up 2 bases and J gave up 2 bases; unmatched junction bases: 1. There are 15 residues in the CDR3. Germline CDR1 is MNHEY and CDR2 is SVGAGI. The sequencing input was peripheral blood or thyroid tissue (not recorded which). The receptor was isolated from a woman younger than 30 with Graves' hyperthyroidism. The chain recombines TRBV6-5 with TRBJ2-5; 11 bases line up with TRBD1. The CDR3 DNA reads as TGTGCCAGCAGTTACGGGACAGGGGGACAAGAGACCCAGTACTTC. This gives the protein CASSYGTGGQETQYF.